This T cell receptor beta chain originates from a study of blood T cell repertoires in COVID-19. The wider study: There were acute and convalescent COVID-19 samples, and they came from the United States, Italy and Spain. PBMCs, B-cell-depleted T cells, or T cells were the source of the cDNA or gDNA that made up the material.

As processed by the authors: Reference gene primer amplification yielded estimated nucleated cell counts. Sequenced by immunoSEQ multiplex PCR; TCRdb stores in-frame clones only, minus some. The V and J calls and clone size come from that table; D and trimming were worked out from the DNA. The sample consists of roughly 250,000 clones, 81% of them appearing once. V was trimmed by 1 base and J by 10 bases, leaving 11 bases between them. There are 13 residues in the CDR3. Germline CDR1 reads SGHTA; CDR2 reads FQGNSA. The chain uses TRBV7-2 and TRBJ2-1, with TRBD1 as a possible D gene (6 bases). The TCR sequence derives from a woman aged 55-70 years with active or convalescent COVID-19. The sample taken for sequencing was peripheral blood. The DNA for the CDR3 is TGTGCCAGCAGCTTAGGGGACAAGGGGGAGCAGTTCTTC. Amino acid sequence: CASSLGDKGEQFF.